A single sample is the source of the 6 T cell receptor beta chains below, sequenced in a study of T cells after yellow fever vaccination. TCRdb re-called the 5' RACE reads with MiXCR, one entry per CDR3 protein. The sample gives fewer than 450,000 distinct CDR3 sequences, about 9.9% of which show up once; around 18% is in the top ten. The sequences come from PBMCs, collected on the day of the first yellow fever vaccination. These TCRs come from a man aged 18 to 29 who received the YFV17D yellow fever vaccine.

The chain has TRBV7-9 and TRBJ2-7; the D gene is possibly TRBD2 (6 bases). This CDR3 has 14 amino acids. From germline, CDR1 is SEHNR and CDR2 FQNEAQ (reference sequence). The chain's CDR3 is CASNIGGSGYEPYV. CDR3 in DNA: TGTGCCAGCAACATCGGGGGTTCGGGCTACGAGCCGTACGTC.

This clonotype was detected a few times. The chain carries TRBV7-2 and TRBJ2-5; 10 bases are a match to TRBD2. The CDR3 is made up of 16 amino acids. Per germline, CDR1 SGHTA and CDR2 FQGNSA. The ends lost 0 bases at V and 5 bases at J; junction bases unmatched: 6. Here the CDR3 reads CASSLARLAGAETQYF. As DNA, the CDR3 is TGTGCCAGCAGCTTAGCTCGGCTAGCGGGGGCCGAGACCCAGTACTTC.

This clonotype has at least ten counts. V usage is TRBV5-4 and J usage is TRBJ1-4; D gene unclear. Germline assignment: CDR1 SGHNT and CDR2 YYREEE (reference sequence). V lost 0 bases and J 8 bases, leaving 14 bases between the germline ends. The CDR3 is made up of 15 amino acids. CDR3 protein: CASSLDNLGGEKLFF. DNA for the CDR3: TGTGCCAGCAGCTTGGACAACCTCGGCGGGGAAAAACTGTTTTTT. The variable domain in full, with the rest retrieved from reference TRBV5-4 and TRBJ1-4, is ETGVTQSPTHLIKTRGQQVTLRCSSQSGHNTVSWYQQALGQGPQFIFQYYREEENGRGNFPPRFSGLQFPNYSSELNVNALELDDSALYLCASSLDNLGGEKLFFGSGTQLSVL.

This chain's CDR3 is CASSHSPRQGKETQYF. The CDR3 nucleotides are TGTGCCAGCAGCCACTCACCCCGACAGGGCAAAGAGACCCAGTACTTC. The gene calls are TRBV7-9 and TRBJ2-5; 7 bases agree with TRBD1. Germline V gene sequence: CDR1 SEHNR, CDR2 FQNEAQ (reference sequence). Trimming removed 5 bases from V and 3 bases from J; junction bases left unmatched: 12. This CDR3 comprises 16 residues.

The chain joins TRBV27 to TRBJ1-4; 7 bases fit TRBD1. The CDR3 is 13 residues long. With V trimmed by 4 bases and J by 10 bases, 6 bases remained unmatched. Germline-derived CDR1 and CDR2 are MNHEY and SMNVEV (reference sequence). CDR3 in DNA: TGTGCCAGCAGTTCTACAGGGGTTGTAAAACTGTTTTTT. The encoded protein is CASSSTGVVKLFF.

This clonotype has a handful of counts. The chain links TRBV28 to TRBJ2-3; either TRBD1 or TRBD2 may fit D (5 bases each). The germline V and J ends were trimmed by 1 base and 2 bases, with 25 bases remaining between them. CDR1 and CDR2 from the germline V gene are MDHEN and SYDVKM. The CDR3 consists of 20 residues. The CDR3 nucleotides read TGTGCCAGCAGTTTATTGACGCGTCCCCGGTCAGAGGGGTACACAGATACGCAGTATTTT. Translated: CASSLLTRPRSEGYTDTQYF.